This T cell receptor beta chain was recorded in a study of cytotoxic CD8 clonotypes in ibrutinib-treated CLL. Only in-frame clones appear in the TCRdb table, and some are missing; sequencing was by immunoSEQ multiplex PCR. The repertoire holds approximately 74,000 clones, about 84% seen once, with roughly 7.1% in the top ten. Germline V gene lookup returns CDR1 SGHRS and CDR2 YFSETQ. This CDR3 contains 14 residues. The ends were cut back, 2 bases at V and 4 bases at J, with 11 bases in the middle. The chain combines TRBV5-1 with TRBJ2-3; TRBD1 is a possible D gene (6 bases). The material was PBMCs, obtained at disease progression, from a patient treated with ibrutinib. The source of this sequence is a human donor with chronic lymphocytic leukemia. CDR3 nucleotide sequence: TGCGCCAGCAGCTTTCGTCAGGGGCCAGATACGCAGTATTTT. Translated, it gives CASSFRQGPDTQYF.